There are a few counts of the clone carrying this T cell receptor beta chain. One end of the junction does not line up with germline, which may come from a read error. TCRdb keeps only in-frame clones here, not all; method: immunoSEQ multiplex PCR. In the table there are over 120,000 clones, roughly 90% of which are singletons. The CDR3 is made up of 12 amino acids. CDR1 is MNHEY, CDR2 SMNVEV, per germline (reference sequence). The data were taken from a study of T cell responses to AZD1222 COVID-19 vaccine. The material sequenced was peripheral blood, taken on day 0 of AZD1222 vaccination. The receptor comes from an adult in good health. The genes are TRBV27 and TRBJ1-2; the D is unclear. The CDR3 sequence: CASMRAGYGYTF. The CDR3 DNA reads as TGTGCCAGCATGAGGGCAGGCTATGGGTACACCTTC.